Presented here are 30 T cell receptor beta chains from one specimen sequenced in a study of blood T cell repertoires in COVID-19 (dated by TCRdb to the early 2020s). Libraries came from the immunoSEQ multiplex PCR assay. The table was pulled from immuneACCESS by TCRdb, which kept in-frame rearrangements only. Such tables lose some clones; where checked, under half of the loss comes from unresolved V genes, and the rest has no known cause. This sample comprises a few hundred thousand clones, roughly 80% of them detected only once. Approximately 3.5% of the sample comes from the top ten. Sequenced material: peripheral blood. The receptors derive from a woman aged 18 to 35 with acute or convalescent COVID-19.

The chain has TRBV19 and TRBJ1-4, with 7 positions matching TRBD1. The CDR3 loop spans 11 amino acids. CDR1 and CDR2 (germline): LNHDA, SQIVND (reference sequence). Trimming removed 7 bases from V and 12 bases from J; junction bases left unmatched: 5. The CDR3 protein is CASTAGQELFF. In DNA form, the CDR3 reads TGTGCCAGTACCGCCGGACAGGAACTGTTTTTT.

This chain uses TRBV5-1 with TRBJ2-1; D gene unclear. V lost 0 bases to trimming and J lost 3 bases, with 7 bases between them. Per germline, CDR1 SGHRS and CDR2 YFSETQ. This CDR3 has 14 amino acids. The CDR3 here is CASSLVGSYNEQFF. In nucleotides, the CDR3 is TGCGCCAGCAGCTTGGTTGGCAGCTACAATGAGCAGTTCTTC.

The CDR3 nucleotides are TGTGCCAGCAGCCAAGGCGGGCTAAATGAAAAACTGTTTTTT. Protein sequence: CASSQGGLNEKLFF. The rearrangement uses TRBV4-2 and TRBJ1-4; D not certain. Trimming removed 1 base at V and 5 bases at J, with 8 bases between. CDR3 length: 14 residues. Germline V gene data show CDR1 as LGHNA and CDR2 as YNFKEQ.

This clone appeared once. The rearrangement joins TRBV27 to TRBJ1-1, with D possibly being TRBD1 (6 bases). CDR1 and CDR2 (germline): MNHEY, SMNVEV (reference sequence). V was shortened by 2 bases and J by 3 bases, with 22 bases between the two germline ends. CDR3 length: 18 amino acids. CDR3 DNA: TGTGCCAGCAGTTTAGTAGGGAGAAACAGGGAAGGAGACACTGAAGCTTTCTTT. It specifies CASSLVGRNREGDTEAFF.

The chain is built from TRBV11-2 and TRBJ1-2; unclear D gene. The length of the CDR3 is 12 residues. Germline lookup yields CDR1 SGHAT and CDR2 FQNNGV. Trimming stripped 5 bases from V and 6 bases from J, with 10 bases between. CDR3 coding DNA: TGTGCCAGCAGCCGGAGGCGGAATGGCTACACCTTC. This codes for CASSRRRNGYTF.

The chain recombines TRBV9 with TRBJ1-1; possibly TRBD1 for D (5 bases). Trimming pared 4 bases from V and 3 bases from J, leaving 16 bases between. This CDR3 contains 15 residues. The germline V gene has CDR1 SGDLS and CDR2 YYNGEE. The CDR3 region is CASSFRQGWDTEAFF. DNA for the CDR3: TGTGCCAGCAGCTTTCGGCAGGGTTGGGACACTGAAGCTTTCTTT.

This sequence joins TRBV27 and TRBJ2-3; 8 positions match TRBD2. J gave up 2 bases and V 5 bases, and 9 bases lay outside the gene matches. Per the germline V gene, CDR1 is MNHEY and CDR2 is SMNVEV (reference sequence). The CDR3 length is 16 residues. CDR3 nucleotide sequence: TGTGCCAGCAGTAAACGACTAGCGCCGATCACAGATACGCAGTATTTT. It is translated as CASSKRLAPITDTQYF.

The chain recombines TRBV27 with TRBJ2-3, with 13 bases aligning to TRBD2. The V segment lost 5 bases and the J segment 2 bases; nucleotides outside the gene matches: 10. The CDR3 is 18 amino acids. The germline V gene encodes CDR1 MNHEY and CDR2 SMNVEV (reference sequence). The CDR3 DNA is TGTGCCAGCAGTCCGGGACTAGCGGGATGGGGTTACACAGATACGCAGTATTTT. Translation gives CASSPGLAGWGYTDTQYF.

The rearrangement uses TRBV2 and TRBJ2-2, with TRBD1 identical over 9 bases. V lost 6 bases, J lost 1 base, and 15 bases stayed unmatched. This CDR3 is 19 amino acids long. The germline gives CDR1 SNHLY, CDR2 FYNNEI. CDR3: CASSPRQGVDSGNTGELFF. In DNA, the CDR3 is TGTGCCAGCAGCCCGCGACAGGGGGTAGATTCGGGGAACACCGGGGAGCTGTTTTTT.

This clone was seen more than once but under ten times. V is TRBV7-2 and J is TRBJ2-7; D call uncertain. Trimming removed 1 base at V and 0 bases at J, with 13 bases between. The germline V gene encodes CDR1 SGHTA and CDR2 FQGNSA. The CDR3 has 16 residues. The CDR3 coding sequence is TGTGCCAGCAGCTTAGGACCCTACAGAACCTCCTACGAGCAGTACTTC. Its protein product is CASSLGPYRTSYEQYF.

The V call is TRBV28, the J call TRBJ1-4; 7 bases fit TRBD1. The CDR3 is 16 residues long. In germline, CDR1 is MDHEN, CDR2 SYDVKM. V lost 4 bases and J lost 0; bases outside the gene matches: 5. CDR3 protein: CASSSGQTSTNEKLFF. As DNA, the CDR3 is TGTGCCAGCAGTTCGGGACAGACCTCAACTAATGAAAAACTGTTTTTT.

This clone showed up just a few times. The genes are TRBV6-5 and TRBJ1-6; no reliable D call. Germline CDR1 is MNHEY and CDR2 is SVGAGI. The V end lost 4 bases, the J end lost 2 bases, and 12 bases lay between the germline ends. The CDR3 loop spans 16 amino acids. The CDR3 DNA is TGTGCCAGCAGTTTCAGCGGGCCCGCCTATAATTCACCCCTCCACTTT. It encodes CASSFSGPAYNSPLHF.

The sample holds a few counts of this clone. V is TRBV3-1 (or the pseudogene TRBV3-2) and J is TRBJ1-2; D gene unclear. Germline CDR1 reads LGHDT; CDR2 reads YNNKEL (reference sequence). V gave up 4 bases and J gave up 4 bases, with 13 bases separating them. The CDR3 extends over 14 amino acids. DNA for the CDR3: TGTGCCAGCAGCCTGGGCCCCGCCGGCTATGGCTACACCTTC. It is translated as CASSLGPAGYGYTF.

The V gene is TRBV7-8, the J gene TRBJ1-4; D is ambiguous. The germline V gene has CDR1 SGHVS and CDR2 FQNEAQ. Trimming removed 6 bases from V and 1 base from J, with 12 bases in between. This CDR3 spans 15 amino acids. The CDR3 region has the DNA TGTGCCAGCAGGTGGAGCAGCGTAACTAATGAAAAACTGTTTTTT. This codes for CASRWSSVTNEKLFF.

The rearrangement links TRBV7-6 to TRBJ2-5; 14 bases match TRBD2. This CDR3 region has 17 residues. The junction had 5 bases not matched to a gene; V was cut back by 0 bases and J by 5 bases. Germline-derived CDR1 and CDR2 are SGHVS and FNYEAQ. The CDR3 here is CASSLARLAGGGETQYF. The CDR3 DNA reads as TGTGCCAGCAGCTTAGCCAGACTAGCGGGAGGGGGTGAGACCCAGTACTTC.

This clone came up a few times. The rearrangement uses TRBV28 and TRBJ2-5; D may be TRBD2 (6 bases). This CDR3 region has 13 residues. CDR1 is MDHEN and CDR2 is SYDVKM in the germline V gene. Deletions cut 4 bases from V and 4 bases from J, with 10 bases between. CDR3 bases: TGTGCCAGCAGTTGGAGCGGGTCAGAGACCCAGTACTTC. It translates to CASSWSGSETQYF.

In nucleotides, the CDR3 is TGTGCCAGCAGCGTACGCCCAGGGGCCAGGACTGAAGCTTTCTTT. Protein product: CASSVRPGARTEAFF. This rearrangement joins TRBV9 to TRBJ1-1; maybe TRBD1 (6 bases). Deletions cut 1 base from V and 5 bases from J, with 15 bases between. CDR1 and CDR2 (germline): SGDLS, YYNGEE. This CDR3 contains 15 residues.

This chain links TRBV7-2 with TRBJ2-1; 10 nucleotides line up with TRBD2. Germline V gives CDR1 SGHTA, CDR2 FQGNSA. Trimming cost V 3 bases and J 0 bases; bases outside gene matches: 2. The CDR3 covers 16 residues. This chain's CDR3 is CASSFTSGTSYNEQFF. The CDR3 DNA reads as TGTGCCAGCAGCTTCACTAGCGGGACCTCCTACAATGAGCAGTTCTTC. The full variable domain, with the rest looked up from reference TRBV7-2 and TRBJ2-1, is GAGVSQSPSNKVTEKGKDVELRCDPISGHTALYWYRQSLGQGLEFLIYFQGNSAPDKSGLPSDRFSAERTGGSVSTLTIQRTQQEDSAVYLCASSFTSGTSYNEQFFGPGTRLTVL.

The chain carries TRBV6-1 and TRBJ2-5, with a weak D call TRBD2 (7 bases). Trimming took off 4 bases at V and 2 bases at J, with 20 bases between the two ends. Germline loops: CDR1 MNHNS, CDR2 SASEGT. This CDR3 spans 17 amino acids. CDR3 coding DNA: TGTGCCAGCAGTGTGAGCGGGGTGGGGGCCGAACAAGAGACCCAGTACTTC. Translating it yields CASSVSGVGAEQETQYF.

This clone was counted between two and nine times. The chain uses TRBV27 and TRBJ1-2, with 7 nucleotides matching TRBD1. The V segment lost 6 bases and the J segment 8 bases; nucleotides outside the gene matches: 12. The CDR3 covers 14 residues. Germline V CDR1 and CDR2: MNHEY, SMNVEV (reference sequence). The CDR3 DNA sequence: TGTGCCAGCAGCGATCCAACAGGGGCCGACGGCTACACCTTC. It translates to CASSDPTGADGYTF.

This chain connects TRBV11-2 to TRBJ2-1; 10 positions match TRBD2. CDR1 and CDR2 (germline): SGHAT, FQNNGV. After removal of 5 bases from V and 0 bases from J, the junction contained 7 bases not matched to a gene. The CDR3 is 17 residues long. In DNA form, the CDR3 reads TGTGCCAGCAGCCCTCGGTTAGCGGGAGGCTCCTACAATGAGCAGTTCTTC. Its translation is CASSPRLAGGSYNEQFF.

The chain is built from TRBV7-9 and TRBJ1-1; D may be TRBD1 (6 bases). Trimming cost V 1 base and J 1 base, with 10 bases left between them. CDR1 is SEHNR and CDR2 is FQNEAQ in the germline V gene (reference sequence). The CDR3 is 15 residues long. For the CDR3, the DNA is TGTGCCAGCAGCTTAGTGACAGGATGGAACACTGAAGCTTTCTTT. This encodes CASSLVTGWNTEAFF.

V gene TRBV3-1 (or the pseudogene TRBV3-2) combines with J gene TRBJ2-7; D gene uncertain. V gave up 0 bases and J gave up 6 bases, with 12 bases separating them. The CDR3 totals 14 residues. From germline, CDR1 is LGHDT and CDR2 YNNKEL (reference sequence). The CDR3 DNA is TGTGCCAGCAGCCAAGACTCACCCACGGGCGAGCAGTACTTC. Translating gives CASSQDSPTGEQYF.

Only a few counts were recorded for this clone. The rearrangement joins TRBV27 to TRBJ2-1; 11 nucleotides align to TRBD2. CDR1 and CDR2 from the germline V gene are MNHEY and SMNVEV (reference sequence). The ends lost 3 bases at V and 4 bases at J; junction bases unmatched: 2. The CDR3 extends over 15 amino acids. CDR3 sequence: CASSFGTSGYNEQFF. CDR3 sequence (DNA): TGTGCCAGCAGTTTCGGGACTAGCGGTTACAATGAGCAGTTCTTC.

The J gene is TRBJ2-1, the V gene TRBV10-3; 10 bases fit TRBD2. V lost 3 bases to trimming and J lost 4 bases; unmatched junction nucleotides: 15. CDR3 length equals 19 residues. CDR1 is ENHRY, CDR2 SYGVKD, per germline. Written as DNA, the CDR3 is TGTGCCATCAGTGAATTCGCTAGCGGGAGTTTGGTTTCGTACAATGAGCAGTTCTTC. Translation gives CAISEFASGSLVSYNEQFF.

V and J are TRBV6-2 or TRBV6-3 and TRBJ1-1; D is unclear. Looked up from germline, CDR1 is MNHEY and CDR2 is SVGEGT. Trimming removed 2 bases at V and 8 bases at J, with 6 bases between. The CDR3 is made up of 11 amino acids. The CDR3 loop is CASSYIGEAFF. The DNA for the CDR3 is TGTGCCAGCAGTTACATCGGGGAAGCTTTCTTT.

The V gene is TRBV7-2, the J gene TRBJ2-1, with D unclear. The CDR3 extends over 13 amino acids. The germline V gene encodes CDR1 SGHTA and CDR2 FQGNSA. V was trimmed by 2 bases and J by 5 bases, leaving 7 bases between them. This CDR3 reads CASSLNADNEQFF. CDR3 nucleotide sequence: TGTGCCAGCAGCTTAAATGCGGACAATGAGCAGTTCTTC.

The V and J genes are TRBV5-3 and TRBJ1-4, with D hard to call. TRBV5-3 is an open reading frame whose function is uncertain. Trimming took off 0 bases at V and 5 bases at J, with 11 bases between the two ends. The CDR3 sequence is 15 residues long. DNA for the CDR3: TGTGCCAGAAGCTTGGTTCGGGTAGCGAATGAAAAACTGTTTTTT. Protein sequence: CARSLVRVANEKLFF.

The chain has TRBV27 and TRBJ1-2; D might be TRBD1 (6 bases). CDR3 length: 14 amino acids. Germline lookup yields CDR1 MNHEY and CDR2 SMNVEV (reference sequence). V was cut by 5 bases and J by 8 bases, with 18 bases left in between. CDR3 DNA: TGTGCCAGCAGTCCGTCGTGGGGGCGGGCAGGCTACACCTTC. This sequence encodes CASSPSWGRAGYTF.

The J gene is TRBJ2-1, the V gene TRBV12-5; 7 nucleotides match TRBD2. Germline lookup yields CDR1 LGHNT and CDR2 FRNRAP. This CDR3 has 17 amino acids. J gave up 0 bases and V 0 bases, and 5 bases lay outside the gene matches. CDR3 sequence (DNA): TGTGCTAGTGGTTTGGTACCCCCGGGAGGCTCCTACAATGAGCAGTTCTTC. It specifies CASGLVPPGGSYNEQFF. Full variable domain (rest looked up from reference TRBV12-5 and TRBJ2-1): DARVTQTPRHKVTEMGQEVTMRCQPILGHNTVFWYRQTMMQGLELLAYFRNRAPLDDSGMPKDRFSAEMPDATLATLKIQPSEPRDSAVYFCASGLVPPGGSYNEQFFGPGTRLTVL.